This TCR beta chain emerged from a study of CDR3 diversity in severe acne (dated by TCRdb to between 2018 and 2021). Looking up the germline V gene (reference sequence) yields CDR1 DFQATT and CDR2 SNEGSKA. The CDR3 holds 14 amino acids from the cysteine to the phenylalanine. The CDR3 DNA has 42 bases and is translated from base 1. Compared with germline, V lacks 4 bases and J lacks 7 bases; bases without a gene match: 9. Library construction relied on PCR. Sequencing relied on an Illumina HiSeq 2000. TCRdb ran its own pipeline on the public reads, namely fastp trimming at Q25 and MiXCR clone calling, and kept in-frame beta chains. Duplicate CDR3 protein sequences are folded into a single record with the most common DNA and genes. A total of about 97,000 distinct CDR3 sequences appear in this sample, roughly 51% of them only once. The ten largest clones take up roughly 12% of the sample. Points on this clonotype: Its antigen is currently not known. No base qualities exist here, and no much larger clone lies one base off it.

Sequenced material: blood. This sequence uses TRBV20-1 and TRBJ2-3, with 9 bases in between that match TRBD2. This sequence was found in a male donor with acne. The CDR3 loop reads CSATGSGSLNTQYF. The nucleotide sequence is given as TGCAGTGCTACGGGTAGCGGGAGTTTAAATACGCAGTATTTT.